Reported below is one T cell receptor beta chain. Antigen specificity is unknown. Using RNA transcripts as the source, TCR beta CDR3 regions were amplified. A set of HTBI primers served as the primers for a first-round RT-PCR of the TCR CDR3. MiXCR, run by TCRdb on the multiplex PCR reads, gives a single entry per CDR3 protein. Of hundreds of thousands of distinct CDR3 sequences detected, over 15% appear once; the ten largest clones hold approximately 18%. These data are taken from a study of T cells in Graves' hyperthyroidism and ophthalmopathy. General study results and limits: Separating ophthalmopathy from stable hyperthyroidism was achieved by a 13 V-J model.

Diagnostic decisions used clinical symptoms, serum thyroxine and TRAb, thyroid ultrasound and orbital computed tomography. The receptor's source is a woman aged 18-29 years with Graves' hyperthyroidism. The sample taken for sequencing was blood.

The CDR3 reads CASSLAPSGGAIRQQYF. CDR3 nucleotide sequence: TGTGCCAGCAGTTTAGCGCCAAGCGGGGGGGCCATACGGCAGCAGTACTTC. The chain couples TRBV12-3 or TRBV12-4 to TRBJ2-7; 10 bases align to TRBD2. V shed 0 bases and J 8 bases; nucleotides not matched to a gene: 13. The CDR3 loop spans 17 amino acids.